What follows describes a single TCR beta chain. CDR3 length: 13 amino acids. V gave up 3 bases and J gave up 4 bases, with 7 bases separating them. The germline V gene has CDR1 MGHDK and CDR2 SYGVNS. Profiled with immunoSEQ multiplex PCR; TCRdb holds only in-frame clones, not every one. The sample includes about 97,000 clones, 85% to 95% seen only once; the top ten take around 0.31%. The data belong to a study of technical replicates of blood from a few donors. The specimen was T cells isolated from PBMCs. The origin of this receptor is a human donor in good health. The rearrangement links TRBV25-1 to TRBJ2-1; weak D call: TRBD2 (5 bases). CDR3 in amino acids: CASSDGIYNEQFF. For the CDR3, the DNA is TGTGCCAGCAGTGACGGGATATACAATGAGCAGTTCTTC.